This record looks at one T cell receptor beta chain sequence and its context. This clonotype was counted between two and nine times. Its antigen has not been determined. One base away there is no much larger clone; base qualities are not given. TCR cDNA was synthesized by 5'RACE template switching, through which a universal primer site and unique molecular identifiers were introduced. cDNA synthesis was primed from both the TCR alpha and TCR beta constant segments. Library amplification used two PCR steps, and the second PCR step added sample barcodes and sequencing adapters. Libraries were sequenced on Illumina HiSeq 2500 (2x100 bp) or NovaSeq (2x150 bp). The authors' analysis ran thus. Demultiplexing of reads and collapsing into UMI consensus sequences were performed with MIGEC, and V(D)J alignment was carried out with MiXCR. Vaccine-responding clonotypes were defined with edgeR using replicate PBMC samples, requiring FDR below 0.01 and a log2 fold change above 5 up to day 15. Bulk clonotypes were assigned CD4 or CD8 identity according to which sequenced CD4 or CD8 repertoire held them at higher abundance. The raw public data were reprocessed by TCRdb itself: fastp quality trimming at Q25, MiXCR clonotype calling, in-frame beta chains only. Entries are consolidated by CDR3 protein sequence, retaining the most common genes and DNA. It is TCRdb's table, rather than the study itself, that gives the V and J calls and clone size. The sample table contains more than 300,000 distinct CDR3 sequences; only one count was recorded for around 7.3% of them. Roughly a sixth of the sample lies in the top ten.

Explained via the paper, the treatment or condition label denotes: live attenuated yellow fever vaccine strain. At every blood-draw timepoint, two biological replicates of bulk PBMCs were collected. A standard Ficoll-Paque protocol was used to isolate PBMCs from peripheral blood. TriZol was used to extract RNA from bulk PBMCs, from CD4 and CD8 fractions, and from dextramer-positive and dextramer-negative fractions. There are 13 amino acids in the CDR3, from cysteine to phenylalanine inclusive. The kept DNA is CDR3 alone, 39 bases in frame from the first base. From a lookup of the germline V gene, CDR1 and CDR2 are SNHLY and FYNNEI. The trim is 6 bases for V and 8 bases for J, with a gap of 13 bases between the germline ends. The entry originates in a study of T cells after yellow fever vaccination (dated 2019 in TCRdb). Looking at the study overall: The SMART-Seq v4 Ultra Low Input RNA kit was used to prepare libraries from fractions with low cell numbers. The cohort comprised two healthy male donors, one aged 18 to 30 and one aged 30 to 40 years. Bulk TCR alpha and beta repertoires were sequenced longitudinally to track T-cell clones before and after primary and booster YFV17D yellow fever vaccination. Bulk PBMC replicates and cell subsets were isolated from blood drawn at multiple timepoints before and after both primary and secondary immunization. The research as a whole found: Computational filtering was required because FACS-sorted repertoires could contain abundant contaminating clonotypes from the bulk population. A small share of clonotypes was detected in both CD4 and CD8 compartments, with the overlap likely arising from convergent recombination. The secondary T-cell response was found to be weaker but faster than the primary response, with a peak reached on day 5 rather than on day 15. The study included only a couple of donors, which limits how far the findings can be generalized. Most clones expanded after primary vaccination (around 96% of CD4 and around nine tenths of CD8) were re-detected after the booster, suggesting that broad memory maintenance occurred.

The sequence links TRBV2 to TRBJ2-2; the D gene is perhaps TRBD1, on 5 matching bases. This TCR was sampled from a man between 18 and 35 years old who received the YFV17D yellow fever vaccine. The material sequenced was PBMCs, taken roughly 47 days after the first yellow fever vaccination. The CDR3 has the sequence CASRVDSAGELFF. The DNA sequence is given as TGTGCCAGCAGAGTCGACAGCGCAGGGGAGCTGTTTTTT.